This TCR beta chain was sequenced in a study of blood T cell repertoires in COVID-19. Overall study context: The recovered donors of Cohort 3 showed two negative PCRs, clearance, or symptom resolution.

Method: immunoSEQ multiplex PCR; TCRdb's copy keeps in-frame clones and lacks some. The repertoire holds some 300,000 clones, with around nine tenths as singletons. Sequencing was carried out using PBMCs or T cells enriched from blood (not recorded which). The source is an older woman in a cohort exposed to, infected with or recovered from COVID-19 (not recorded which).

CDR3 residues: CASSLSGGASFGYTF. The CDR3 DNA is TGTGCCAGCAGCTTGAGTGGCGGGGCCTCCTTTGGCTACACCTTC. The chain is built from TRBV5-6 and TRBJ1-2, with D possibly being TRBD1 (5 bases). V dropped 1 base and J dropped 7 bases, with 17 bases sitting between them. This CDR3 has 15 amino acids. Germline loops: CDR1 SGHDT, CDR2 YYEEEE.